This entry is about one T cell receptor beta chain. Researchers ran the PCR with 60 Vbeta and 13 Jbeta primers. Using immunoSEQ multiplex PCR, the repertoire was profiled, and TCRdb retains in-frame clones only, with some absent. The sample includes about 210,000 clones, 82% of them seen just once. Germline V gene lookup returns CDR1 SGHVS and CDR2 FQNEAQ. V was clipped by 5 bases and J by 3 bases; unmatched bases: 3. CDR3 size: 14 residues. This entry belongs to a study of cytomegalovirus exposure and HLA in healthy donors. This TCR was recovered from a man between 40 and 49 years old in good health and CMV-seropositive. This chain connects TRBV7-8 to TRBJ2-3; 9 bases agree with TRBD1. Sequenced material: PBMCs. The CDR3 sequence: CASSPGQGTDTQYF. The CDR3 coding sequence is TGTGCCAGCAGCCCTGGACAGGGGACAGATACGCAGTATTTT. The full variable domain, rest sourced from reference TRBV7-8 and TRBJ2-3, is GAGVSQSPRYKVAKRGQDVALRCDPISGHVSLFWYQQALGQGPEFLTYFQNEAQLDKSGLPSDRFFAERPEGSVSTLKIQRTQQEDSAVYLCASSPGQGTDTQYFGPGTRLTVL.